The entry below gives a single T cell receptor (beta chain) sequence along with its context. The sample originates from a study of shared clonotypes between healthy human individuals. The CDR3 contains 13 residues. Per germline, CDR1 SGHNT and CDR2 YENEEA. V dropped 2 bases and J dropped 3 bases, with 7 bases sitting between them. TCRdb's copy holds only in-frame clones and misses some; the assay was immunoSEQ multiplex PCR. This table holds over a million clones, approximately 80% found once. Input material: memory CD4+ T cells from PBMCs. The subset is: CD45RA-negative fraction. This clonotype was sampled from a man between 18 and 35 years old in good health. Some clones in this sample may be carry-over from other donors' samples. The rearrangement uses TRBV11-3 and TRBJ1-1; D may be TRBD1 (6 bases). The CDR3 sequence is CASSLHRDTEAFF. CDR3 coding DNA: TGTGCCAGCAGCTTACACAGGGACACTGAAGCTTTCTTT.